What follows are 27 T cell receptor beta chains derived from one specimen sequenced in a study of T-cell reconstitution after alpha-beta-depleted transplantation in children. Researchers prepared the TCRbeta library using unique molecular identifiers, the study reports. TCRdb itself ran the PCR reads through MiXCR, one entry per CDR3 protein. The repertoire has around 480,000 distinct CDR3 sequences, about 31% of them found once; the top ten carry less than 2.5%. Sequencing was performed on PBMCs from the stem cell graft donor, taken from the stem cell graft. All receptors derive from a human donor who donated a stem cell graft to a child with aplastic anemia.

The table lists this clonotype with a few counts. The CDR3 reads CASSSGEGGPQETQYF. The DNA for the CDR3 is TGTGCCAGCAGCTCCGGTGAAGGTGGCCCCCAAGAGACCCAGTACTTC. V is TRBV5-8 and J is TRBJ2-5; no clear D. This CDR3 comprises 16 residues. V gave up 3 bases and J gave up 1 base, with 16 bases separating them. Germline V CDR1 and CDR2: SGHTS, YDEGEE.

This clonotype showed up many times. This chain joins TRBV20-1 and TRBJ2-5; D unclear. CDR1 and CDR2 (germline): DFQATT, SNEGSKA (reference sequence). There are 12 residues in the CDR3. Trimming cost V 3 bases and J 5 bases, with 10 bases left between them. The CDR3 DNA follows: TGCAGTGCTAGGGTCGGTGGGGAGACCCAGTACTTC. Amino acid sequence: CSARVGGETQYF.

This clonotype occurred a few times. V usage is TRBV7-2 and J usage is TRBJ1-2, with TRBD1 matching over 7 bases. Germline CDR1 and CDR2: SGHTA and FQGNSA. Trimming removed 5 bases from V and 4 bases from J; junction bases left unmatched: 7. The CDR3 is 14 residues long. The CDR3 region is CASSPRDSFYGYTF. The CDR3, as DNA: TGTGCCAGCAGCCCCAGGGACAGTTTCTATGGCTACACCTTC.

CDR3 amino acids: CSVALGADTDTQYF. In nucleotides, the CDR3 is TGCAGCGTTGCCTTGGGGGCAGACACAGATACGCAGTATTTT. The chain is built from TRBV29-1 and TRBJ2-3; tentative D call: TRBD1 (6 bases). The CDR3 runs to 14 residues. V gave up 4 bases and J gave up 2 bases, with 13 bases separating them. Per the germline V gene, CDR1 is SQVTM and CDR2 is ANQGSEA.

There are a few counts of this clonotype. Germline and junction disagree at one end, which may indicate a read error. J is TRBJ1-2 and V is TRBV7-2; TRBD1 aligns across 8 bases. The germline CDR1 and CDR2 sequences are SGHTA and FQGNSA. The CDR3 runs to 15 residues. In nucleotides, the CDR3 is TGTGCCAGCAGCATAGCCAGGGGGCTGGGCTATGGCTACACCTTC. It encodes CASSIARGLGYGYTF. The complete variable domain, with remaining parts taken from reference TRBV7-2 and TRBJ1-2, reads GAGVSQSPSNKVTEKGKDVELRCDPISGHTALYWYRQSLGQGLEFLIYFQGNSAPDKSGLPSDRFSAERTGGSVSTLTIQRTQQEDSAVYLCASSIARGLGYGYTFGSGTRLTVV.

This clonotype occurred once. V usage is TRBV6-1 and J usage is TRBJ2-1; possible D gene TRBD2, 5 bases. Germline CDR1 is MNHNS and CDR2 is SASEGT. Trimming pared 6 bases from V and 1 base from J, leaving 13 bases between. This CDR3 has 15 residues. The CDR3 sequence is CASRDLGGSYNEQFF. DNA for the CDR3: TGTGCCAGCAGGGACCTCGGAGGTTCCTACAATGAGCAGTTCTTC.

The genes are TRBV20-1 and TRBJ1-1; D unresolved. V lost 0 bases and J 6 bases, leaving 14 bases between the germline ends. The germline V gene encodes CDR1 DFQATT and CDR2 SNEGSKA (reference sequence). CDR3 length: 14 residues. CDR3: CSARDGKRVSEAFF. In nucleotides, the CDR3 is TGCAGTGCTAGAGATGGAAAGAGGGTGTCTGAAGCTTTCTTT.

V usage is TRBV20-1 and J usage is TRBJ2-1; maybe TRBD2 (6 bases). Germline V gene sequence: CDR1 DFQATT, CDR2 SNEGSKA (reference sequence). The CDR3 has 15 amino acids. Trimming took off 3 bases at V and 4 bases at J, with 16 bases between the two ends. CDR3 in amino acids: CSARGGRPNYNEQFF. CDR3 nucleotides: TGCAGTGCTAGGGGGGGACGCCCGAATTACAATGAGCAGTTCTTC.

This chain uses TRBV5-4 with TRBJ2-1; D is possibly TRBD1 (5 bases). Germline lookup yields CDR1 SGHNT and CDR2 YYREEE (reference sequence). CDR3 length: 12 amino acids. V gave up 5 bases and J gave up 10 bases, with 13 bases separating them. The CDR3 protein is CASRADISEQFF. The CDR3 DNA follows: TGTGCCAGCAGGGCGGACATCTCCGAGCAGTTCTTC.

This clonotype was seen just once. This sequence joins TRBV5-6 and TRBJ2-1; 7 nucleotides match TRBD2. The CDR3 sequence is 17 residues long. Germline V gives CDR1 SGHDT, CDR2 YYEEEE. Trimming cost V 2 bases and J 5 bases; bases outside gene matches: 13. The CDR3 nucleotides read TGTGCCAGCAGCTTCAGAGGGGCGGGAGTCCCTAACAATGAGCAGTTCTTC. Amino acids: CASSFRGAGVPNNEQFF.

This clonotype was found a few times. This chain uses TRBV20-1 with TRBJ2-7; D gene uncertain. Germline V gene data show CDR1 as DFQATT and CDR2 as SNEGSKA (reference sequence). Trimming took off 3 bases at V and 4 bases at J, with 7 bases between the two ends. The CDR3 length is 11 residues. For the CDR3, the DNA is TGCAGTGCTAGGAGCCAGTACGAGCAGTACTTC. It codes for CSARSQYEQYF.

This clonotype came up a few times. The CDR3 DNA reads as TGTGCCACCAGCAATGGGGTAGTCTTTGCCAACGTCCTGACTTTC. This encodes CATSNGVVFANVLTF. This chain joins TRBV15 and TRBJ2-6, with D unclear. This CDR3 contains 15 residues. The V gene's germline CDR1 is LNHNV and CDR2 YYDKDF (reference sequence). With 4 bases removed from V and 7 bases from J, the gap between germline ends came to 14 bases.

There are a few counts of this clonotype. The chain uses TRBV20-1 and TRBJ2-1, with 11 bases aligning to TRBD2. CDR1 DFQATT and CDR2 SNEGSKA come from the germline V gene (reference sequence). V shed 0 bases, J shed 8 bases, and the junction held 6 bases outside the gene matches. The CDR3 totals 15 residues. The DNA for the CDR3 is TGCAGTGCTAGAGAGGCTAGCGGGAGGAAAGATGAGCAGTTCTTC. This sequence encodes CSAREASGRKDEQFF.

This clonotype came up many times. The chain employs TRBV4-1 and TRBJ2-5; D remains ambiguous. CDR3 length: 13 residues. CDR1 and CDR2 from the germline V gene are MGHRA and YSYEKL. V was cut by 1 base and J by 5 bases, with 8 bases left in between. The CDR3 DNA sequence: TGCGCCAGCAGCCAAGTCGTGGGGGAGACCCAGTACTTC. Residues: CASSQVVGETQYF.

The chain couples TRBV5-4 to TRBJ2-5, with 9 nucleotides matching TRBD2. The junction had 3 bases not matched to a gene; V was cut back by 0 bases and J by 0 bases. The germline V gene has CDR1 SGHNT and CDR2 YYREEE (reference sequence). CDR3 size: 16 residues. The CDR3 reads CASSLEVAGDQETQYF. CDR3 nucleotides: TGTGCCAGCAGCTTGGAGGTAGCGGGAGACCAAGAGACCCAGTACTTC.

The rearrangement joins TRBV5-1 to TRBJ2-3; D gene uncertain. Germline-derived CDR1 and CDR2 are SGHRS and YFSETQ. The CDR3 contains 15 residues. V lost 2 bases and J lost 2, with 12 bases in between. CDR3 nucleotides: TGCGCCAGCAGCTTTAGCAACGACCCCACAGATACGCAGTATTTT. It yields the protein CASSFSNDPTDTQYF.

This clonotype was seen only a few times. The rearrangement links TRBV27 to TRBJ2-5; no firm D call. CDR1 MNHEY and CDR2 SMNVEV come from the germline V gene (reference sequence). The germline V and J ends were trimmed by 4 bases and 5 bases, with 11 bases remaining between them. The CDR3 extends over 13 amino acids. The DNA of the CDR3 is TGTGCCAGCAGTTGGTCGGTTGGGGAGACCCAGTACTTC. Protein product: CASSWSVGETQYF.

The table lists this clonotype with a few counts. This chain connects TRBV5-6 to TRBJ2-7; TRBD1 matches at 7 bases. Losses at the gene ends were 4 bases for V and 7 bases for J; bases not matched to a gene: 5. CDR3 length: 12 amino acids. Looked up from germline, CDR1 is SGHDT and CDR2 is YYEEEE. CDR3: CASSRQGEEQYV. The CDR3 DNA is TGTGCCAGCAGCCGACAGGGCGAGGAGCAGTACGTC.

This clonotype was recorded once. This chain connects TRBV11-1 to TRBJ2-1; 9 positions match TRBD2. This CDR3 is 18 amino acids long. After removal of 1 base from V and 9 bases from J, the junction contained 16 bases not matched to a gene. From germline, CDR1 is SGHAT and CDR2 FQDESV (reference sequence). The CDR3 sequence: CASSLERILAGKGGEQFF. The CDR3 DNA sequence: TGTGCCAGCAGCTTAGAAAGGATTCTAGCGGGAAAGGGTGGTGAGCAGTTCTTC.

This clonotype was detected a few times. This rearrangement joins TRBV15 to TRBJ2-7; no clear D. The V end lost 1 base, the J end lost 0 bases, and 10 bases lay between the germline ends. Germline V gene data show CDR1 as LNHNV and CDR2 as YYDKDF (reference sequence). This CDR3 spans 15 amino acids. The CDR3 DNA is TGTGCCACCAGCAGAGGACCGGTGAGCTCCTACGAGCAGTACTTC. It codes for CATSRGPVSSYEQYF.

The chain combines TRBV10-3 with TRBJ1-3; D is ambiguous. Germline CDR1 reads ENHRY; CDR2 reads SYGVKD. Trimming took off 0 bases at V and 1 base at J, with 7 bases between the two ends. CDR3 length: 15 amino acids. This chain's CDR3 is CAISESPISGNTIYF. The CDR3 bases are TGTGCCATCAGTGAGTCCCCTATTTCTGGAAACACCATATATTTT.

The CDR3 protein is CASSSGPQPQHF. DNA for the CDR3: TGTGCCAGCAGTTCGGGGCCTCAGCCCCAGCATTTT. The chain employs TRBV12-3 or TRBV12-4 and TRBJ1-5; tentative D call: TRBD1 (5 bases). The CDR3 covers 12 residues. Trimming pared 4 bases from V and 6 bases from J, leaving 7 bases between.

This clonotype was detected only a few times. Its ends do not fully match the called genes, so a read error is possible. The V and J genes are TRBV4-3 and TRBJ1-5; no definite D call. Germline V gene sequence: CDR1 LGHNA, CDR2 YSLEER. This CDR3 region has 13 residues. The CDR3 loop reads CASSQDGNQPQHF. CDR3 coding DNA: TGTGCCAGCAGCCAAGATGGGAATCAGCCCCAGCATTTT.

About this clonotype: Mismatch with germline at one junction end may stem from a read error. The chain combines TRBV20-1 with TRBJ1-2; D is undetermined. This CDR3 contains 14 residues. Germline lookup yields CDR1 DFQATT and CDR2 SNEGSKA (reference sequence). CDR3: CSASDPQIHPGYTF. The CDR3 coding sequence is TGCAGCGCTAGCGATCCGCAGATACACCCGGGCTACACCTTC.

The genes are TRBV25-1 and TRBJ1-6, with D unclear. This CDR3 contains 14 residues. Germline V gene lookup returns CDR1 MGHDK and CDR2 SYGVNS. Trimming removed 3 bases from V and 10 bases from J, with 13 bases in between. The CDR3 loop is CASSDVGVVSPLHF. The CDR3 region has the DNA TGTGCCAGCAGTGACGTAGGCGTGGTATCACCCCTCCACTTT. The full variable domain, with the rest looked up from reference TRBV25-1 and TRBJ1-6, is EADIYQTPRYLVIGTGKKITLECSQTMGHDKMYWYQQDPGMELHLIHYSYGVNSTEKGDLSSESTVSRIRTEHFPLTLESARPSHTSQYLCASSDVGVVSPLHFGNGTRLTVT.

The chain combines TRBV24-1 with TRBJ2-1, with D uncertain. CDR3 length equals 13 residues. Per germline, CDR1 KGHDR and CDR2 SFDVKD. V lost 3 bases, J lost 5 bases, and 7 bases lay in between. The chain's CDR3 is CATSDSNHNEQFF. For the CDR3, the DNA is TGTGCCACCAGTGATAGCAACCACAATGAGCAGTTCTTC.

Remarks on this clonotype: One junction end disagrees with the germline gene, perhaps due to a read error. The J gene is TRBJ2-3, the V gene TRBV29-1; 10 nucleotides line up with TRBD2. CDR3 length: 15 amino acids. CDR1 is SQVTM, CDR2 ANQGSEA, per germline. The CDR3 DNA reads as TGCAGCGTAGAAGATAGCGGGAGGAGCACAGATACGCAGTATTTT. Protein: CSVEDSGRSTDTQYF.